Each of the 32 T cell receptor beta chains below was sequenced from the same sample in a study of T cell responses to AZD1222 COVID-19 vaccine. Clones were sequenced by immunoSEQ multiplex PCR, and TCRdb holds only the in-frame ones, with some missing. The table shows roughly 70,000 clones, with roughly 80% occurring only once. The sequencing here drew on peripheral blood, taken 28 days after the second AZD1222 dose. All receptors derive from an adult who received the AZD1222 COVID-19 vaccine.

This chain's CDR3 is CAWSVQTGVHLSGSYNSPLHF. Written as DNA, the CDR3 is TGTGCCTGGAGTGTACAGACAGGGGTCCACCTGTCGGGCTCCTATAATTCACCCCTCCACTTT. The genes are TRBV30 and TRBJ1-6; TRBD1 matches 8 bases. This CDR3 is built from 21 residues. V was pared by 0 bases and J by 0 bases, with 16 bases of the junction left unmatched. CDR1 and CDR2 from the germline V gene are GTSNPN and SVGIG (reference sequence).

CDR3 in amino acids: CASSVVGSSGNTIYF. CDR3 DNA sequence: TGTGCCAGCAGCGTAGTGGGGAGCTCTGGAAACACCATATATTTT. This chain links TRBV9 with TRBJ1-3, with D unclear. The germline gives CDR1 SGDLS, CDR2 YYNGEE. The CDR3 extends over 15 amino acids. Trimming removed 0 bases at V and 0 bases at J, with 7 bases between. The entire variable domain, with the rest obtained from reference TRBV9 and TRBJ1-3, is as follows: DSGVTQTPKHLITATGQRVTLRCSPRSGDLSVYWYQQSLDQGLQFLIQYYNGEERAKGNILERFSAQQFPDLHSELNLSSLELGDSALYFCASSVVGSSGNTIYFGEGSWLTVV.

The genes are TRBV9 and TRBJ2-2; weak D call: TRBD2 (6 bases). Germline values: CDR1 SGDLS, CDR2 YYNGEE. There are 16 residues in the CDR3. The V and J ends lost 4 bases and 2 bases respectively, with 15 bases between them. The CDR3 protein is CASSTTGLTNTGELFF. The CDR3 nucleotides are TGTGCCAGCAGCACAACGGGACTTACTAACACCGGGGAGCTGTTTTTT.

The CDR3 is CSVDQTGVNTEAFF. The CDR3, as DNA: TGCAGCGTGGATCAGACAGGGGTGAACACTGAAGCTTTCTTT. The V gene is TRBV29-1, the J gene TRBJ1-1, with 8 bases aligning to TRBD1. With V trimmed by 6 bases and J by 0 bases, 6 bases remained unmatched. Germline assignment: CDR1 SQVTM and CDR2 ANQGSEA. The CDR3 runs 14 residues.

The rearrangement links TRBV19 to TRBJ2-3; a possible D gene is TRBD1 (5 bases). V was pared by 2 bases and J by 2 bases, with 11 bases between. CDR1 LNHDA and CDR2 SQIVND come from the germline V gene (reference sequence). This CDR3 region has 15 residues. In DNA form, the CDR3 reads TGTGCCAGTAGTATACAGGGTATTGACACAGATACGCAGTATTTT. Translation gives CASSIQGIDTDTQYF.

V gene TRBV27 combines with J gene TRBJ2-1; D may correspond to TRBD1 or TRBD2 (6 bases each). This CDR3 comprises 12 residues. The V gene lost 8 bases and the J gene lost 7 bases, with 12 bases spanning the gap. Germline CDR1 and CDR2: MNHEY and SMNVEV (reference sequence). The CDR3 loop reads CASLGGVNEQFF. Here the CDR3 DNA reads TGTGCCAGCCTGGGGGGCGTGAATGAGCAGTTCTTC.

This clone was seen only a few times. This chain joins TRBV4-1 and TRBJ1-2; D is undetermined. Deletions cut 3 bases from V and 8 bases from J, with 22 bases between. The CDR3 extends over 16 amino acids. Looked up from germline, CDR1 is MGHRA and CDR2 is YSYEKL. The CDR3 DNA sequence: TGCGCCAGCAGCCAGGACCTGACACAACTATTACGGGGCTACACCTTC. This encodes CASSQDLTQLLRGYTF.

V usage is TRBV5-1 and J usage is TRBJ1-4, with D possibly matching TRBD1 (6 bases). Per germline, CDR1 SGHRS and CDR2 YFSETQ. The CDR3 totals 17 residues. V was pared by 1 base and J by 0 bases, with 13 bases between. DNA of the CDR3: TGCGCCAGCAGCTTGACAGGGAGTCGGGCAACTAATGAAAAACTGTTTTTT. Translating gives CASSLTGSRATNEKLFF. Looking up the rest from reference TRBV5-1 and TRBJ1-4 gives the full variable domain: KAGVTQTPRYLIKTRGQQVTLSCSPISGHRSVSWYQQTPGQGLQFLFEYFSETQRNKGNFPGRFSGRQFSNSRSEMNVSTLELGDSALYLCASSLTGSRATNEKLFFGSGTQLSVL.

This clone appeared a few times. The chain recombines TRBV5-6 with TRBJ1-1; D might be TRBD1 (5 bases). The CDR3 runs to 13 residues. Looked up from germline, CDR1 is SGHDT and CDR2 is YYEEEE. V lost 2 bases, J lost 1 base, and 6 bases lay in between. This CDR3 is CASSFTGNTEAFF. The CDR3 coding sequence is TGTGCCAGCAGCTTCACAGGGAACACTGAAGCTTTCTTT.

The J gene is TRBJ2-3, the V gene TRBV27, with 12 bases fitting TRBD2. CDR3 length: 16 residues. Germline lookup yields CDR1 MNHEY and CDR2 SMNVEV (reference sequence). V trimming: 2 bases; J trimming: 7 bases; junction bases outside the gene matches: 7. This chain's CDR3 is CASSLLLAGGANTQYF. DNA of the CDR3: TGTGCCAGCAGTTTACTTCTAGCGGGGGGGGCGAATACGCAGTATTTT.

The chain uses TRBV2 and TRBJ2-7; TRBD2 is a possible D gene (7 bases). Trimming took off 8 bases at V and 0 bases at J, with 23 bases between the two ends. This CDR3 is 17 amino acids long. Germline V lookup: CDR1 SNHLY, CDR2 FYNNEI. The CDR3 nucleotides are TGTGCCAGCCGTCGGGCTCGGGGGGCTCTAAGCTCCTACGAGCAGTACTTC. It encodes CASRRARGALSSYEQYF.

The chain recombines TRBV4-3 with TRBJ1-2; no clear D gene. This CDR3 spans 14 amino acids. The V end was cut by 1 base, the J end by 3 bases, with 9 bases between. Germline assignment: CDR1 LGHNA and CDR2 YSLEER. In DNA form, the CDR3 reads TGCGCCAGCAGCCAAGTCGGGGATTACTATGGCTACACCTTC. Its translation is CASSQVGDYYGYTF.

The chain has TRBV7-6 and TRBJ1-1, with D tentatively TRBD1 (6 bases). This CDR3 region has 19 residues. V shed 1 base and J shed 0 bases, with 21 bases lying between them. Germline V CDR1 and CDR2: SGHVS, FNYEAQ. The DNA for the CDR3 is TGTGCCAGCAGCTTAGGGGGGGCCGGGACGGGATACATGAACACTGAAGCTTTCTTT. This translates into CASSLGGAGTGYMNTEAFF.

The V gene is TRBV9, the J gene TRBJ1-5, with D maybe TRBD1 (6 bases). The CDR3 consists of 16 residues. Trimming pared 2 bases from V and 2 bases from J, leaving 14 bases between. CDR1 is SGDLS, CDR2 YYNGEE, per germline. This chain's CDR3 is CASSVGGPRGNQPQHF. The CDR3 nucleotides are TGTGCCAGCAGCGTTGGGGGGCCTAGGGGCAATCAGCCCCAGCATTTT.

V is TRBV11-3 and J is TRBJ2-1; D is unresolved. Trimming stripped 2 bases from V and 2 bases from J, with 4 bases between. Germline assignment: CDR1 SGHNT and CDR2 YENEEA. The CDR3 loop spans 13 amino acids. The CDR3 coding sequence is TGTGCCAGCAGCTTACAGACCTACAATGAGCAGTTCTTC. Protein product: CASSLQTYNEQFF.

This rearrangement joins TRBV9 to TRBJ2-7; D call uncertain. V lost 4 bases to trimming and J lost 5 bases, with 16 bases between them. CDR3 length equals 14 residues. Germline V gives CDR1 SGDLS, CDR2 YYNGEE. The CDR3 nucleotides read TGTGCCAGCAGCCCTAACCCGGCGAGAGACGAGCAGTACTTC. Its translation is CASSPNPARDEQYF.

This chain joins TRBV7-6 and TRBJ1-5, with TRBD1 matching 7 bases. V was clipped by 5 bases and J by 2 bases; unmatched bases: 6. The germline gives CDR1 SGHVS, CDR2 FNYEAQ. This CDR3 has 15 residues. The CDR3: CASSPYDRGNQPQHF. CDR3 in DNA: TGTGCCAGCAGCCCATACGACAGGGGCAATCAGCCCCAGCATTTT.

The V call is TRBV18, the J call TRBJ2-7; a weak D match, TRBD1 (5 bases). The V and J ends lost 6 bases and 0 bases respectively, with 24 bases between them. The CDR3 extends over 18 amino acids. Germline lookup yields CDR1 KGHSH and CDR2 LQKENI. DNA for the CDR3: TGTGCCAGCTCCTTCCCTCCCCTCACAGGCATCTACTCCTACGAGCAGTACTTC. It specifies CASSFPPLTGIYSYEQYF.

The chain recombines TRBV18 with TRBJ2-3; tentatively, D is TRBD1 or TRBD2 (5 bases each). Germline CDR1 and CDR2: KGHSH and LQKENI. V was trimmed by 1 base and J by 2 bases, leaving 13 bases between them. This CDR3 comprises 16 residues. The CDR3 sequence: CASSPLEGRHTDTQYF. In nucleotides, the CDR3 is TGTGCCAGCTCACCACTCGAGGGACGGCACACAGATACGCAGTATTTT.

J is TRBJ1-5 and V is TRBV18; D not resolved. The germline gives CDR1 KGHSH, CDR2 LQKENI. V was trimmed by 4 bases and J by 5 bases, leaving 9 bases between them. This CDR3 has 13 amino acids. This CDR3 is CASSLRRDQPQHF. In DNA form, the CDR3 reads TGTGCCAGCTCACTCCGGAGAGATCAGCCCCAGCATTTT. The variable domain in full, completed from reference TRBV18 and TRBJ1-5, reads NAGVMQNPRHLVRRRGQEARLRCSPMKGHSHVYWYRQLPEEGLKFMVYLQKENIIDESGMPKERFSAEFPKEGPSILRIQQVVRGDSAAYFCASSLRRDQPQHFGDGTRLSIL.

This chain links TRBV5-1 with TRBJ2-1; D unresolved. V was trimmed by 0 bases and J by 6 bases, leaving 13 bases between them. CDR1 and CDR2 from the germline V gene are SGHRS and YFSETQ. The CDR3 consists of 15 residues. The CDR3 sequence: CASSLEPNSVNEQFF. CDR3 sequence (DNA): TGCGCCAGCAGCTTGGAACCCAACTCCGTCAATGAGCAGTTCTTC.

The CDR3 spells CTSSQDLKGRETQYF. CDR3 coding DNA: TGCACCAGCAGCCAAGATCTGAAAGGTCGGGAGACCCAGTACTTC. The chain carries TRBV1 and TRBJ2-5. TRBV1 is designated a pseudogene. The CDR3 contains 15 residues.

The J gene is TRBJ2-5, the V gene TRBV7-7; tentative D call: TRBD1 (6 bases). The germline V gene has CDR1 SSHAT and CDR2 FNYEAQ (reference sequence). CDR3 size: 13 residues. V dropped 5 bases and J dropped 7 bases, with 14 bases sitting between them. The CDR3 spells CASSPTGSGTQYF. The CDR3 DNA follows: TGTGCCAGCAGCCCAACAGGGAGCGGGACCCAGTACTTC.

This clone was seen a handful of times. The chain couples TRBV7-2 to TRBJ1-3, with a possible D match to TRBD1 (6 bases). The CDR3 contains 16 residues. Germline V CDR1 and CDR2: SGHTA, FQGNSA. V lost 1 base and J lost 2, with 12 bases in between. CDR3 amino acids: CASSLGGAGAGNTIYF. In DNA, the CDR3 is TGTGCCAGCAGCTTAGGCGGGGCAGGGGCTGGAAACACCATATATTTT.

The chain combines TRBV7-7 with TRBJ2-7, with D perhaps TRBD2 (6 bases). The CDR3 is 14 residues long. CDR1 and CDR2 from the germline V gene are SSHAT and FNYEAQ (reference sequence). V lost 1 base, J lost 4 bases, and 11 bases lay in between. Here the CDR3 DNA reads TGTGCCAGCAGCTTAGGAAGGGGAGGTTACGAGCAGTACTTC. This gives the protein CASSLGRGGYEQYF. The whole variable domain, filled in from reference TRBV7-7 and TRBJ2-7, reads GAGVSQSPRYKVTKRGQDVTLRCDPISSHATLYWYQQALGQGPEFLTYFNYEAQPDKSGLPSDRFSAERPEGSISTLTIQRTEQRDSAMYRCASSLGRGGYEQYFGPGTRLTVT.

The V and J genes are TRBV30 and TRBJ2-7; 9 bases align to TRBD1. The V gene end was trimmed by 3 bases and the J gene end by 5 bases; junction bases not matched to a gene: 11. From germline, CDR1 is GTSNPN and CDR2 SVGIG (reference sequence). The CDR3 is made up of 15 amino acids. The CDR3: CAWSAAGTGTDEQYF. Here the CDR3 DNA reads TGTGCCTGGAGCGCGGCCGGGACAGGGACCGACGAGCAGTACTTC.

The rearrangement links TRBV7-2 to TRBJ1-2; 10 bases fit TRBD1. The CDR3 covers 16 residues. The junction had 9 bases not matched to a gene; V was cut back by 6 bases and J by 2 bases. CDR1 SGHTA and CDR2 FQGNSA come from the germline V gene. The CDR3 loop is CASSIDVGQGNYGYTF. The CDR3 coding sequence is TGTGCCAGCAGTATCGATGTGGGACAGGGGAACTATGGCTACACCTTC. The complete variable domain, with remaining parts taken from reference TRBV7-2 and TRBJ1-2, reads GAGVSQSPSNKVTEKGKDVELRCDPISGHTALYWYRQSLGQGLEFLIYFQGNSAPDKSGLPSDRFSAERTGGSVSTLTIQRTQQEDSAVYLCASSIDVGQGNYGYTFGSGTRLTVV.

The CDR3 sequence: CASSPGWGRDDTQYF. The CDR3 coding sequence is TGTGCCAGCAGCCCTGGTTGGGGCAGGGACGATACGCAGTATTTT. This rearrangement joins TRBV13 to TRBJ2-3; D might be TRBD1 or TRBD2, each matching 5 bases. The ends were cut back, 5 bases at V and 6 bases at J, with 18 bases in the middle. This CDR3 is built from 15 residues. Germline V lookup: CDR1 PRHDT, CDR2 FYEKMQ (reference sequence).

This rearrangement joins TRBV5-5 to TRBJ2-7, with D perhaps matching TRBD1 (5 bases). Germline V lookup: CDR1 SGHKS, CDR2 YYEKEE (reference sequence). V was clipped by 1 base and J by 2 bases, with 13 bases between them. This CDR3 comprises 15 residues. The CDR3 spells CASSLQQGRTYEQYF. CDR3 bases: TGTGCCAGCAGCTTGCAGCAGGGAAGGACCTACGAGCAGTACTTC.

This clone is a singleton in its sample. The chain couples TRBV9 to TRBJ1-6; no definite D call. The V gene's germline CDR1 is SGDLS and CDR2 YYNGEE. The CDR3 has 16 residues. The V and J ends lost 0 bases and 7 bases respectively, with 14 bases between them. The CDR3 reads CASSVGSGGSNSPLHF. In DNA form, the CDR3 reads TGTGCCAGCAGCGTAGGATCAGGTGGTTCAAATTCACCCCTCCACTTT.

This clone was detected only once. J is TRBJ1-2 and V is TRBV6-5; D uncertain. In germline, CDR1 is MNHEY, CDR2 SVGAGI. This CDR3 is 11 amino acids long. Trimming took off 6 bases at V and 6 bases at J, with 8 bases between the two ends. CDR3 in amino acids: CASSHSHGYTF. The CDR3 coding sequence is TGTGCCAGCAGCCACTCCCATGGCTACACCTTC.

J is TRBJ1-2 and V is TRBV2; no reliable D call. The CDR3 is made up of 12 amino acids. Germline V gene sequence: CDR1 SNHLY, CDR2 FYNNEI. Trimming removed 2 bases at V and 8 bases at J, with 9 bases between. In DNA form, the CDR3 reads TGTGCCAGCAGTGAAAGAGGAAGGGGCTACACCTTC. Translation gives CASSERGRGYTF. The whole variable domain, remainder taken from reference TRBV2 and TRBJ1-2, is EPEVTQTPSHQVTQMGQEVILRCVPISNHLYFYWYRQILGQKVEFLVSFYNNEISEKSEIFDDQFSVERPDGSNFTLKIRSTKLEDSAMYFCASSERGRGYTFGSGTRLTVV.